This T cell receptor (beta chain) was found in a study of T cell changes during pregnancy in multiple sclerosis. There are 14 residues in the CDR3. V was pared by 5 bases and J by 3 bases, with 14 bases between. Germline-derived CDR1 and CDR2 are SGHTA and FQGNSA. Assay used: immunoSEQ multiplex PCR; TCRdb lists only in-frame clones, some missing. Seen here are about 38,000 clones, around 90% observed once, and the top ten hold 0.57%. Material: CD4+ T cells from peripheral blood mononuclear cells, obtained in the second trimester of pregnancy. The origin of this receptor is a female donor with multiple sclerosis, enrolled in a pregnancy study. The rearrangement links TRBV7-2 to TRBJ2-7; D gene ambiguous. The CDR3: CASSPRVPRYEQYF. As DNA, the CDR3 is TGTGCCAGCAGCCCCCGGGTCCCTCGCTACGAGCAGTACTTC.